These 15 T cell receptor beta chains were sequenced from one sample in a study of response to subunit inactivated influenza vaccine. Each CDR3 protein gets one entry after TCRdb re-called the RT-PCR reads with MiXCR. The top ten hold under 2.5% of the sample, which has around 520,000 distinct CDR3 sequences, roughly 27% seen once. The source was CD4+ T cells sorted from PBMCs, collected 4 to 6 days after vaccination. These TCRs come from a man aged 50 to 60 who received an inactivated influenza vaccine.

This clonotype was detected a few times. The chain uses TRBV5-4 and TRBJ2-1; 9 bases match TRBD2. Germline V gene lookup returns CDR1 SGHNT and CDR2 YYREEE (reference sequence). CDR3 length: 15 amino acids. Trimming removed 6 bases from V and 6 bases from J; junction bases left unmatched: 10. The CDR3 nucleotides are TGTGCCAGCACCCCGGGGAGCGGGAGGAGCAATGAGCAGTTCTTC. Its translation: CASTPGSGRSNEQFF.

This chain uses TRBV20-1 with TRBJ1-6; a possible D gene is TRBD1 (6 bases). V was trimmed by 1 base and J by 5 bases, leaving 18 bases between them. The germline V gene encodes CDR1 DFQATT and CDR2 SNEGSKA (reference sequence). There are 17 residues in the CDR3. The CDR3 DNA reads TGCAGTGCTAGAGTATTAGGGGGGGGTAAGCATAATTCACCCCTCCACTTT. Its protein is CSARVLGGGKHNSPLHF.

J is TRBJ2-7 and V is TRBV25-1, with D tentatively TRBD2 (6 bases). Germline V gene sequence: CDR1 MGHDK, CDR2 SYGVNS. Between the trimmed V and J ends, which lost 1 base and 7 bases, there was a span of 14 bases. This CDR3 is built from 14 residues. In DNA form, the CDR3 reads TGTGCCAGCAGTGAATCCAGGGCCCGGGGGGAGCAGTACTTC. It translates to CASSESRARGEQYF.

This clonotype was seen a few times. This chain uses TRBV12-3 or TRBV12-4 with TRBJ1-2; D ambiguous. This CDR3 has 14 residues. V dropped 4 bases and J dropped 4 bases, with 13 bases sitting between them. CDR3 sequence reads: CASSYRTASYGYTF. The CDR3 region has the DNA TGTGCCAGCAGTTACCGGACGGCATCCTATGGCTACACCTTC.

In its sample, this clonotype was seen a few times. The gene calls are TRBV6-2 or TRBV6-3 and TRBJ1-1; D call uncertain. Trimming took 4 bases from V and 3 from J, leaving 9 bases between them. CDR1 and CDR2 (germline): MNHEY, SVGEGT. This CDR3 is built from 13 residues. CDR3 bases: TGTGCCAGCAGTTCTTCTCTTCACACTGAAGCTTTCTTT. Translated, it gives CASSSSLHTEAFF.

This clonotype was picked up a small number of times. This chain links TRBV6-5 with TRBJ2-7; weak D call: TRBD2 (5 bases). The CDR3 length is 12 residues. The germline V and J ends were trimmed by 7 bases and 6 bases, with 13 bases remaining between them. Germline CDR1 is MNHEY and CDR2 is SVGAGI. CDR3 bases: TGTGCCAGCACTAAGGGCGCGGGCGAGCAGTACTTC. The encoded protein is CASTKGAGEQYF.

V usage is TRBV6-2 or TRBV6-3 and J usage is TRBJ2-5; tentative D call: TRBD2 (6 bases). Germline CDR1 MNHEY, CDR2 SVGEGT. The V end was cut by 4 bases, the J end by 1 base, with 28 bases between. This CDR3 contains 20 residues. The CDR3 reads CASSFPSPRRLTRTQETQYF. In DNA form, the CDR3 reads TGTGCCAGCAGTTTCCCGAGCCCCCGCAGATTGACTAGGACCCAAGAGACCCAGTACTTC.

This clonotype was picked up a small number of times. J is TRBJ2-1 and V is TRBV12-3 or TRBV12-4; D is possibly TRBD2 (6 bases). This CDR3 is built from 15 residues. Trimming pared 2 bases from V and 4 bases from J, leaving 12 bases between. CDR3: CASSLRVGTYNEQFF. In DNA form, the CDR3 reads TGTGCCAGCAGTTTACGCGTCGGGACTTACAATGAGCAGTTCTTC.

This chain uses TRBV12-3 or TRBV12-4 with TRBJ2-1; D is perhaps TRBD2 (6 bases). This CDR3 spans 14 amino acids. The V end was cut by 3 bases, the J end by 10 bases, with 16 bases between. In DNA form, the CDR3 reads TGTGCCAGCAGTTTTTCGGGGGAAAGAAACGAGCAGTTCTTC. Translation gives CASSFSGERNEQFF.

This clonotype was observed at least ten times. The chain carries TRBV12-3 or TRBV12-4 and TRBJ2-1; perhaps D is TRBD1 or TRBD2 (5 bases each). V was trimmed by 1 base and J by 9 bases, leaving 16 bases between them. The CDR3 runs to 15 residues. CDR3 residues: CASSLGGYLVGEQFF. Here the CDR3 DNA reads TGTGCCAGCAGTTTAGGGGGGTATTTGGTGGGTGAGCAGTTCTTC.

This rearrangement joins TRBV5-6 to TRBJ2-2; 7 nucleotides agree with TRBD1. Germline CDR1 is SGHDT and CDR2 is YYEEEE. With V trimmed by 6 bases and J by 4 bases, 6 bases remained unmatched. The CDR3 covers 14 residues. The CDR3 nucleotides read TGTGCCAGCAAAACAGGGGTTCGCACCGGGGAGCTGTTTTTT. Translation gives CASKTGVRTGELFF.

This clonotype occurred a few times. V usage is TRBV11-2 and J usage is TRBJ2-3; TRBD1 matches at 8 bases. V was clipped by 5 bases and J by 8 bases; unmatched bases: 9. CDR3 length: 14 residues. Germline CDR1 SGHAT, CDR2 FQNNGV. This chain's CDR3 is CASSQGQGAVTQYF. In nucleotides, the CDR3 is TGTGCCAGCAGCCAGGGGCAGGGGGCAGTTACGCAGTATTTT.

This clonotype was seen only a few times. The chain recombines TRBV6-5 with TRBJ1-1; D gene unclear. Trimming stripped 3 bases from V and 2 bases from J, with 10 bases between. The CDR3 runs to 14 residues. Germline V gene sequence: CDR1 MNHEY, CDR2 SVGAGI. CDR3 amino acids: CASSYTGENTEAFF. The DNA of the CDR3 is TGTGCCAGCAGTTATACCGGGGAAAACACTGAAGCTTTCTTT.

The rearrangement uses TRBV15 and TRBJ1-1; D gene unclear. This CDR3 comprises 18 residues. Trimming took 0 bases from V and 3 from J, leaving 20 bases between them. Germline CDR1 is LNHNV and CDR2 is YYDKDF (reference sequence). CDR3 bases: TGTGCCACCAGCAGAGATAACTCCCCCCTATCTAAGGACACTGAAGCTTTCTTT. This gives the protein CATSRDNSPLSKDTEAFF.

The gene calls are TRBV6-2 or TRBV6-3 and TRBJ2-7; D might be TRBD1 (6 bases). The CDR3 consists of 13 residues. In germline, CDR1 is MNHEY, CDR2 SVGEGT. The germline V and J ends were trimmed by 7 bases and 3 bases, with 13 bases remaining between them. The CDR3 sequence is CASTLAGVYEQYF. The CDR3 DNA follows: TGTGCCAGCACCCTGGCAGGGGTCTACGAGCAGTACTTC.